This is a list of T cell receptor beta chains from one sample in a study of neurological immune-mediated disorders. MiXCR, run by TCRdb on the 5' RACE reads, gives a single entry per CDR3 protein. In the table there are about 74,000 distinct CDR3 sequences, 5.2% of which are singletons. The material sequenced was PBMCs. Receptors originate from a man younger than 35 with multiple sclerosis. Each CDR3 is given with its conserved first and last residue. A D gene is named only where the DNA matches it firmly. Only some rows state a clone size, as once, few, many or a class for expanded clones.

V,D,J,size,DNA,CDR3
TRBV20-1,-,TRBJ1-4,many,TGCAGTGCTAGAGCCGCAACTAATGAAAAACTGTTTTTT,CSARAATNEKLFF
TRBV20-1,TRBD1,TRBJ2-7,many,TGCAGTGCTGGAGGGGGACAGGGGGACGAGCAGTACTTC,CSAGGGQGDEQYF
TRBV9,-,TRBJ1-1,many,TGTGCCAGCAGCGCGGGGGGCGGGTGGAATGAAGCTTTCTTT,CASSAGGGWNEAFF
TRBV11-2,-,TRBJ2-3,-,TGTGCCATCAGCTCACAGGGTATTAAGCAGTATTTT,CAISSQGIKQYF
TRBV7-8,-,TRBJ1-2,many,TGTGCCAGCAGCTTAATCGCCCGGGGGTATGGCTACACCTTC,CASSLIARGYGYTF
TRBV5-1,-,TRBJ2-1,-,TGCGCCAGCAGGCCGACTGGAAGACCCTACAATGAGCAGTTCTTC,CASRPTGRPYNEQFF
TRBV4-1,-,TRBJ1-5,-,TGCGCCAGCAGCCCCGGGACACCCCTGGGTAATCAGCCCCAGCATTTT,CASSPGTPLGNQPQHF
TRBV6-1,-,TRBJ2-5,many,TGTGCCAGCAGGCAGGGACACTACCCCCAAGAGACCCAGTACTTC,CASRQGHYPQETQYF
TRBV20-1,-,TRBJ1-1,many,TGCAGTGCTGCGATTGGAGGGAGGGCTGAAGCTTTCTTT,CSAAIGGRAEAFF
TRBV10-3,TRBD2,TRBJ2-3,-,TGTGCCATCAAGACTGGCGGGAGCAGCACAGATACGCAGTATTTT,CAIKTGGSSTDTQYF
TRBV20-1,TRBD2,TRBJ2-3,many,TGCAGTGCTAGCGGAGCGGGGTTCGGCACAGATACGCAGTATTTT,CSASGAGFGTDTQYF
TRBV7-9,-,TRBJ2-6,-,TGTGCCAGCAGCTTAGCGGGTTTAGGGGCCAAAGTCCTGACTTTC,CASSLAGLGAKVLTF
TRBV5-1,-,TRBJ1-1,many,TGCGCCAGCAGCTTGGCTCCAGCGAACACTGAAGCTTTCTTT,CASSLAPANTEAFF
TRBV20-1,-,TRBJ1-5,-,TGCAGTGCTAGAGTGCACAGGGAACAGCCCCAGAATTTT,CSARVHREQPQNF
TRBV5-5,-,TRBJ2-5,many,TGTGCCAGCAGCTTGCCAGGGGAAGAGACCCAGTACTTC,CASSLPGEETQYF
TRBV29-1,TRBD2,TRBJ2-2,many,TGCAGCGTTGTAGGGGCCGGACGGGAGGGCCGGGAGCTGTTTTTT,CSVVGAGREGRELFF
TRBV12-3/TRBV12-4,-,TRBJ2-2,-,TGTGCCAGCAGTCTCAGACAGGCCGGGGAGCTGTTTTTT,CASSLRQAGELFF
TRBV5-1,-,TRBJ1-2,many,TGCGCCAGCAGCTGGGGCCCGGGGTCTGCGGAGGGCTACACCTTC,CASSWGPGSAEGYTF
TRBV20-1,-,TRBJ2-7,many,TGCAGTGCTAGAGATCTTCAGGGAGGTTCGCGGCAGTACTTC,CSARDLQGGSRQYF
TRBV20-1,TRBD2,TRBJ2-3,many,TGCAGTGCTCCTGAGCGGGGGGCAGGAACCGATACGCAGTATTTT,CSAPERGAGTDTQYF
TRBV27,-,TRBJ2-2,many,TGTGCCAGCCAACGGGGCTTGAACACCGGGGAGCTGTTTTTT,CASQRGLNTGELFF
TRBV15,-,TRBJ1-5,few,TGTGCCACCAGCAACAGCAATCAGCCCCAGAATTTT,CATSNSNQPQNF
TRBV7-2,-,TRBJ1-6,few,TGTGCCAGCAGCTTAGATCCGAGGGGTTCACCCCTCAACTTT,CASSLDPRGSPLNF
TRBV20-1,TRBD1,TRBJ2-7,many,TGCAGTGCTAGGTCCCCGGGACAGGGAATGAGGTACGAGCAGTACTTC,CSARSPGQGMRYEQYF
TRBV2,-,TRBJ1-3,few,TGTGCCAGCGGACTGACCTCTGGAAACACCATATATTTT,CASGLTSGNTIYF
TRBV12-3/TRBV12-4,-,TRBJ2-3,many,TGTGCCAGCAGTCGAACGGGACCGGTCGGAGATACGCAGTATTTT,CASSRTGPVGDTQYF
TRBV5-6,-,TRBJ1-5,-,TGTGCCAGCAGCTCGACAGGAATCGGGGTTTATAGCAATCAGCCCCAGCATTTT,CASSSTGIGVYSNQPQHF
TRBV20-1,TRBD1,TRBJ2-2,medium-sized,TGCAGTGCCAAAACAGGGGGCAACACCGGGGAGCTGTTTTTT,CSAKTGGNTGELFF
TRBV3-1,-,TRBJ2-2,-,TGTGCCAGCAGCCCACGATCGAACACCGGGGAGCTGTTTTTT,CASSPRSNTGELFF
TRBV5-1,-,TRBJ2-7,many,TGCGCCAGCAGCCTGGCCCGGGGAGGAGACTCCTACGAGCAGTACTTC,CASSLARGGDSYEQYF
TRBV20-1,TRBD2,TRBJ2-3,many,TGCAGTGCTAGAGAGGACGGCGGGGGGACAGATACGCAGTATTTT,CSAREDGGGTDTQYF
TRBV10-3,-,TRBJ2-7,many,TGTGCCATCAGTGAGGAGGGACGGGACTACGAGCAGTACTTC,CAISEEGRDYEQYF
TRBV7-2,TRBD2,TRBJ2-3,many,TGTGCCAGCAGCCTGGGACTAGCGGGGGCCCCTACGCAGTATTTT,CASSLGLAGAPTQYF